These T cell receptor beta chains were read from a single sample in a study of blood T cell repertoires in COVID-19. TCRdb's table, derived via immunoSEQ multiplex PCR, lists solely in-frame clones and lacks some. The table records some 150,000 clones, 70% to 85% of them present only once. The specimen sequenced was PBMCs or T cells enriched from blood (not recorded which). The source of these receptors is a man between 45 and 60 years old who had recovered from COVID-19. Both conserved end residues are part of each CDR3. Each record gives: J gene, clone size, V gene, D gene, CDR3 DNA, CDR3 protein. The D gene is left open where the match is weak. Only some rows state a clone size, as once, few, many or a class for expanded clones.

J gene: TRBJ2-6
clone size: -
V gene: TRBV15
D gene: -
CDR3 DNA: TGTGCCACCAGCGGCACTAATTCTGGGGCCAACGTCCTGACTTTC
CDR3 protein: CATSGTNSGANVLTF

J gene: TRBJ2-1
clone size: -
V gene: TRBV24-1
D gene: TRBD1
CDR3 DNA: TGTGCCACCAGTGACCCGGGACAGGCGAATGAGCAGTTCTTC
CDR3 protein: CATSDPGQANEQFF

J gene: TRBJ2-5
clone size: -
V gene: TRBV9
D gene: TRBD2
CDR3 DNA: TGTGCCAGCAGCGGCCGCGGGGCGGGGGGCCAAGAGACCCAGTACTTC
CDR3 protein: CASSGRGAGGQETQYF

J gene: TRBJ2-7
clone size: -
V gene: TRBV3-1/TRBV3-2
D gene: -
CDR3 DNA: TGTGCCAGCAGCCTAACAGGCGGATCTCTTTACGAGCAGTACTTC
CDR3 protein: CASSLTGGSLYEQYF

J gene: TRBJ1-4
clone size: -
V gene: TRBV29-1
D gene: TRBD1
CDR3 DNA: TGCAGCGTTGATGTCGGGACAGGGGGCGGAAGAACTAATGAAAAACTGTTTTTT
CDR3 protein: CSVDVGTGGGRTNEKLFF

J gene: TRBJ1-5
clone size: -
V gene: TRBV18
D gene: TRBD1
CDR3 DNA: TGTGCCAGCTCACCGCAGGGGGATAGCAATCAGCCCCAGCATTTT
CDR3 protein: CASSPQGDSNQPQHF

J gene: TRBJ2-2
clone size: once
V gene: TRBV3-1/TRBV3-2
D gene: -
CDR3 DNA: TGTGCCAGCAGCCTCCCTTCTGTCACCGGGGAGCTGTTTTTT
CDR3 protein: CASSLPSVTGELFF

J gene: TRBJ2-7
clone size: once
V gene: TRBV7-2
D gene: TRBD2
CDR3 DNA: TGTGCCAGCAGCTACAGCGGGGGTGCTGCCTACGAGCAGTACTTC
CDR3 protein: CASSYSGGAAYEQYF

J gene: TRBJ1-5
clone size: -
V gene: TRBV6-4
D gene: TRBD1
CDR3 DNA: TGTGCCAGCAGTGACACAGGGGGCAATCAGCCCCAGCATTTT
CDR3 protein: CASSDTGGNQPQHF

J gene: TRBJ2-1
clone size: -
V gene: TRBV29-1
D gene: TRBD1
CDR3 DNA: TGCAGCGCCACTAGGGGGCTCGAGCAGTTCTTC
CDR3 protein: CSATRGLEQFF

J gene: TRBJ2-1
clone size: -
V gene: TRBV27
D gene: -
CDR3 DNA: TGTGCCAGCAGTCCGACCCGGGACTCCCGTATATCCAGCTCCTACAATGAGCAGTTCTTC
CDR3 protein: CASSPTRDSRISSSYNEQFF

J gene: TRBJ2-1
clone size: -
V gene: TRBV19
D gene: TRBD1
CDR3 DNA: TGTGCCAGTAGTAGCAGGGGGTCTTACAATGAGCAGTTCTTC
CDR3 protein: CASSSRGSYNEQFF

J gene: TRBJ2-1
clone size: -
V gene: TRBV23-1
D gene: -
CDR3 DNA: TGCGCCAGCAGTCAATCGAGGGCCAAGCTTAGCTCCTACAATGAGCAGTTCTTC
CDR3 protein: CASSQSRAKLSSYNEQFF

J gene: TRBJ2-2
clone size: -
V gene: TRBV19
D gene: TRBD1
CDR3 DNA: TGTGCCAGTAGTATAATGGGGGCAGGGGGCAAGAACACCGGGGAGCTGTTTTTT
CDR3 protein: CASSIMGAGGKNTGELFF

J gene: TRBJ1-1
clone size: -
V gene: TRBV5-6
D gene: -
CDR3 DNA: TGTGCCAGCAGCTTGGCGGTGGGGGGAAAAGCTTTCTTT
CDR3 protein: CASSLAVGGKAFF

J gene: TRBJ1-1
clone size: -
V gene: TRBV19
D gene: TRBD1
CDR3 DNA: TGTGCCAGTAGTATAGGACAGGGCGGGGAAGCTTTCTTT
CDR3 protein: CASSIGQGGEAFF

J gene: TRBJ2-5
clone size: -
V gene: TRBV25-1
D gene: -
CDR3 DNA: TGTGCCAGCAGTGAATCCCCAGGGGAAGAGACCCAGTACTTC
CDR3 protein: CASSESPGEETQYF

J gene: TRBJ2-2
clone size: few
V gene: TRBV9
D gene: TRBD1
CDR3 DNA: TGTGCCAGCACCGCGACAGGGGATAACACCGGGGAGCTGTTTTTT
CDR3 protein: CASTATGDNTGELFF

J gene: TRBJ2-1
clone size: -
V gene: TRBV7-9
D gene: TRBD2
CDR3 DNA: TGTGCCAGCACCAACTTGTTCGGGACTAGCGGGGGCAATGAGCAGTTCTTC
CDR3 protein: CASTNLFGTSGGNEQFF

J gene: TRBJ2-2
clone size: once
V gene: TRBV2
D gene: -
CDR3 DNA: TGTGCCAGCAGTGAATACCAGGGAATCACCGGGGAGCTGTTTTTT
CDR3 protein: CASSEYQGITGELFF